This T cell receptor delta chain was documented in a study of Vδ1+ human thymocytes. Findings of the study overall: Many TRG clonotypes were shared between donors; TRD repertoires were essentially private. Highly polyclonal TRG and TRD repertoires with Gaussian CDR3 length distributions appeared in thymus. Despite high sort purity, roughly a fifth of thymic T cell receptor delta sequences were Vdelta2.

From germline, CDR1 is TSWWSYY and CDR2 QGS. The CDR3 is 23 amino acids. V shed 4 bases and J 0 bases; nucleotides not matched to a gene: 26. This clone was observed a few times. Its antigen is still unknown. The template was reverse-transcribed extracted RNA. Multiplex PCR used pooled V-gene forward primers and a constant-region reverse primer to amplify CDR3s. TCRdb reran clone calling via CATT on the multiplex PCR reads. The table has tens of thousands of delta-chain clones, 15% seen once. Alphabeta T cells were depleted, then CD3+ Vdelta1+ Vdelta2- thymocytes were FACS-sorted. Sequencing was performed on Vdelta1+ gamma-delta thymocytes from the thymus. Described subset: FACS-sorted CD3+ TCRalphabeta- TCRVdelta1+ TCRVdelta2- thymocytes. The chain links TRDV1 to TRDJ1; 10 nucleotides align to TRDD3. The TCR was taken from a boy less than two years old who had congenital heart surgery. The CDR3 coding sequence is TGTGCTCTTGGGGCCACCCCCTACGAGGCACTGGGGGATCCAACAAAGTACACCGATAAACTCATCTTT. Protein sequence: CALGATPYEALGDPTKYTDKLIF.